A single sample is the source of the 21 T cell receptor beta chains below, sequenced in a study of blood T cells in healthy people across ages. For the second PCR, which ran for about 7 to 11 cycles, a sample-barcoded 5' primer and a J-beta primer mix were used. Via MiXCR, TCRdb re-called the 5' RACE reads, giving one row per CDR3 protein. The data show 1.5 million to 1.9 million distinct CDR3 sequences, with approximately 43% seen just once and 4% held by the top ten. The sample comprised blood. The receptor set was obtained from a young woman in good health.

This chain links TRBV12-3 or TRBV12-4 with TRBJ2-5; possible D gene TRBD2, 6 bases. The CDR3 extends over 14 amino acids. Trimming removed 7 bases at V and 3 bases at J, with 15 bases between. For the CDR3, the DNA is TGTGCCAGCATGGTACCGGGACTGAAAGAGACCCAGTACTTC. The encoded protein is CASMVPGLKETQYF.

This chain uses TRBV15 with TRBJ1-5; D might be TRBD1 (5 bases). The CDR3 extends over 15 amino acids. Germline CDR1 LNHNV, CDR2 YYDKDF (reference sequence). V gave up 1 base and J gave up 3 bases, with 10 bases separating them. CDR3 residues: CATSRGVGDNQPQHF. In DNA, the CDR3 is TGTGCCACCAGCAGAGGTGTGGGGGACAATCAGCCCCAGCATTTT.

The chain recombines TRBV7-2 with TRBJ1-4; D call uncertain. V gave up 5 bases and J gave up 2 bases, with 9 bases separating them. This CDR3 comprises 14 residues. Germline values: CDR1 SGHTA, CDR2 FQGNSA. Written as DNA, the CDR3 is TGTGCCAGCAGCCGGGGAAAGACTAATGAAAAACTGTTTTTT. Its translation: CASSRGKTNEKLFF.

The V call is TRBV12-3 or TRBV12-4, the J call TRBJ1-2; D is undetermined. V was cut by 1 base and J by 7 bases, with 10 bases left in between. CDR3 size: 13 residues. CDR3 region: CASSLGEYGGYTF. The CDR3 bases are TGTGCCAGCAGTTTAGGGGAATACGGTGGCTACACCTTC.

The V gene is TRBV14, the J gene TRBJ1-2; D not certain. The CDR3 has 13 residues. V lost 3 bases to trimming and J lost 7 bases, with 12 bases between them. Germline V lookup: CDR1 SGHDN, CDR2 FVKESK. The CDR3 sequence: CASSQDLFGGYTF. CDR3 coding DNA: TGTGCCAGCAGCCAGGACCTCTTCGGTGGCTACACCTTC. The entire variable domain, with the rest obtained from reference TRBV14 and TRBJ1-2, is as follows: EAGVTQFPSHSVIEKGQTVTLRCDPISGHDNLYWYRRVMGKEIKFLLHFVKESKQDESGMPNNRFLAERTGGTYSTLKVQPAELEDSGVYFCASSQDLFGGYTFGSGTRLTVV.

The rearrangement links TRBV5-5 to TRBJ2-5; the match to TRBD2 covers 7 bases. The J call is doubtful: the DNA matches TRBJ2-7 better. The length of the CDR3 is 13 residues. Germline V gene data show CDR1 as SGHKS and CDR2 as YYEKEE (reference sequence). The chain's CDR3 is CASASLAAYEQYF. CDR3 sequence (DNA): TGTGCCAGCGCGTCCCTAGCGGCTTACGAGCAGTACTTC.

This chain connects TRBV6-5 to TRBJ1-6, with 9 positions matching TRBD1. Unmatched junction bases numbered 6, after V lost 7 bases and J lost 2 bases. Germline CDR1 is MNHEY and CDR2 is SVGAGI. The CDR3 extends over 16 amino acids. CDR3 bases: TGTGCCAGCAAACGGACAGGGGCTGCCTATAATTCACCCCTCCACTTT. Translation: CASKRTGAAYNSPLHF.

This chain connects TRBV9 to TRBJ2-5; weak D call: TRBD1 (6 bases). V lost 4 bases and J 5 bases, leaving 12 bases between the germline ends. The CDR3 contains 13 residues. Germline V gene lookup returns CDR1 SGDLS and CDR2 YYNGEE. This CDR3 is CASSNRDWETQYF. The CDR3 nucleotides read TGTGCCAGCAGCAACAGGGATTGGGAGACCCAGTACTTC.

The chain is built from TRBV7-9 and TRBJ1-2; 8 bases align to TRBD1. Germline V lookup: CDR1 SEHNR, CDR2 FQNEAQ (reference sequence). The CDR3 has 15 residues. J was trimmed by 8 bases and V by 10 bases; bases with no gene match: 18. CDR3 sequence reads: CAITRPTQGAGGYTF. As DNA, the CDR3 is TGTGCCATCACAAGACCTACTCAGGGGGCTGGCGGCTACACCTTC.

V and J are TRBV5-5 and TRBJ2-1; 9 positions match TRBD1. The CDR3 has 14 residues. The germline V gene has CDR1 SGHKS and CDR2 YYEKEE (reference sequence). V was pared by 10 bases and J by 7 bases, with 12 bases of the junction left unmatched. The CDR3 reads CAGTLGQGINEQFF. CDR3 DNA sequence: TGTGCCGGCACCTTAGGACAGGGGATAAATGAGCAGTTCTTC.

This chain joins TRBV20-1 and TRBJ1-1, with 7 bases identical to TRBD1. The length of the CDR3 is 14 residues. Looked up from germline, CDR1 is DFQATT and CDR2 is SNEGSKA (reference sequence). Unmatched junction bases numbered 8, after V lost 7 bases and J lost 0 bases. CDR3 loop: CSVPRGPMNTEAFF. In DNA, the CDR3 is TGCAGTGTCCCGAGGGGGCCCATGAACACTGAAGCTTTCTTT.

Ten or more counts support this clonotype. This chain joins TRBV7-9 and TRBJ1-1; 7 bases are shared with TRBD1. The CDR3 is made up of 14 amino acids. Germline CDR1 reads SEHNR; CDR2 reads FQNEAQ (reference sequence). Germline trimming cut 3 bases from V and 6 bases from J; bases unmatched to any gene: 7. CDR3 in DNA: TGTGCCAGCAGCTTCACAGGGGTGGGCCCTGAAGCTTTCTTT. It specifies CASSFTGVGPEAFF.

CDR3 DNA sequence: TGTGCCAGTACCAGGGCAGGGGGCAACTATGGCTACACCTTC. Amino acids: CASTRAGGNYGYTF. The chain employs TRBV5-5 and TRBJ1-2; 8 nucleotides match TRBD1. Trimming removed 8 bases from V and 2 bases from J; junction bases left unmatched: 8. CDR3 length: 14 amino acids. CDR1 and CDR2 (germline): SGHKS, YYEKEE (reference sequence).

This clonotype was found a few times. The rearrangement uses TRBV6-5 and TRBJ2-2; D gene unclear. Germline loops: CDR1 MNHEY, CDR2 SVGAGI. This CDR3 contains 12 residues. Trimming stripped 8 bases from V and 5 bases from J, with 9 bases between. The CDR3 region is CASGLETGELFF. DNA of the CDR3: TGTGCCAGCGGCTTGGAGACCGGGGAGCTGTTTTTT.

This clonotype has more than one count but fewer than ten. The chain is built from TRBV6-1 and TRBJ2-7; the match to TRBD1 covers 7 bases. The germline V gene has CDR1 MNHNS and CDR2 SASEGT. The CDR3 contains 18 residues. The V and J ends lost 2 bases and 2 bases, in that order; junction bases with no gene match: 15. The CDR3 sequence: CASSEPYITGAQPYEQYF. CDR3 DNA: TGTGCCAGCAGTGAACCTTATATCACAGGGGCCCAACCCTACGAGCAGTACTTC.

This clonotype was detected only a few times. The V call is TRBV7-6, the J call TRBJ2-1; 7 nucleotides align to TRBD2. This CDR3 is built from 16 residues. The V segment lost 0 bases and the J segment 2 bases; nucleotides outside the gene matches: 4. The germline gives CDR1 SGHVS, CDR2 FNYEAQ. CDR3 nucleotides: TGTGCCAGCAGCTTAGCAGGCGGGGGTACCTACAATGAGCAGTTCTTC. Residues: CASSLAGGGTYNEQFF.

The V call is TRBV6-1, the J call TRBJ2-7; TRBD1 is a possible D gene (5 bases). Germline loops: CDR1 MNHNS, CDR2 SASEGT. The CDR3 contains 14 residues. The V end lost 7 bases, the J end lost 2 bases, and 15 bases lay between the germline ends. CDR3 coding DNA: TGTGCCAGCACCCTAAGGGGCAGCACCTACGAGCAGTACTTC. The encoded protein is CASTLRGSTYEQYF.

Turning to this clonotype: This may be a read error, as it is one base from a much larger clone. The CDR3 DNA reads TGCAGCGTTGCGGGGTTAGGCTACGGGCAGTACTTC. It codes for CSVAGLGYGQYF. The chain has TRBV29-1 and TRBJ2-5; weak D call: TRBD2 (5 bases). Looked up from germline, CDR1 is SQVTM and CDR2 is ANQGSEA. The CDR3 sequence is 12 residues long. V was cut by 4 bases and J by 11 bases, with 17 bases left in between.

The CDR3: CASSIAKTYEQYF. DNA of the CDR3: TGTGCCAGTAGTATCGCCAAAACCTACGAGCAGTACTTC. The chain uses TRBV19 and TRBJ2-7; no clear D gene. CDR1 and CDR2 (germline): LNHDA, SQIVND (reference sequence). The CDR3 is made up of 13 amino acids. V was pared by 3 bases and J by 2 bases, with 8 bases between.

The rearrangement joins TRBV12-5 to TRBJ2-1; a weak D match, TRBD2 (6 bases). CDR1 and CDR2 (germline): LGHNT, FRNRAP. The CDR3 sequence is 13 residues long. The germline V and J ends were trimmed by 5 bases and 9 bases, with 14 bases remaining between them. The CDR3 DNA follows: TGTGCTAGTGGTGGGAGGCTGTGGGGTGAGCAGTTCTTC. Protein product: CASGGRLWGEQFF.

About this clonotype itself: A read error may account for a junction end that differs from germline. V is TRBV6-5 and J is TRBJ1-2, with unresolved D. The germline gives CDR1 MNHEY, CDR2 SVGAGI. The CDR3 runs to 15 residues. The CDR3 spells CAGSSRGSGLSSYTF. DNA of the CDR3: TGTGCCGGCAGTTCCCGTGGCAGCGGCCTAAGTAGCTACACCTTC.